A selection of T cell receptor beta chains follows, all from one sample in a study of control samples from healthy donors and cancer patients. TCRdb's table, derived via immunoSEQ multiplex PCR, lists solely in-frame clones and lacks some. There are approximately 99,000 clones in the sample; almost 85% occur only once, and about 7% lies in the top ten. The sequenced material came from blood. These receptors all come from a young man in good health. CDR3s leave out the opening cysteine and the closing phenylalanine or tryptophan.

v_gene	CDR3aa
TRBV6-5	ASIAGSNYGYT
TRBV18	ASSPSVGRGETQY
TRBV5-6	ASSAWSLGNEKLF
TRBV5-1	AASRGQPGPDTQY
TRBV5-1	ASSYRDTADTQY
TRBV11-2	ASSLGTGPTYEQY
TRBV12-2	ASRLPNTEAF
TRBV6-6	ASSPRAGKQGIYEQY
TRBV30	AWGGPRKGIYGYT
TRBV7-9	ASSGQRPYGYT
TRBV5-1	ASSPAGDYGYT
TRBV5-4	ASSPEMAGPLGNTIY
TRBV9	ASSPLGRSNTEAF
TRBV29-1	SVTPTRYTEAF
TRBV5-4	ASSDRGNSPLH
TRBV6-5	ASSMWAGEAF
TRBV7-2	ASSQGGWGQPQH
TRBV6-1	ASSEQGGYTEAF
TRBV27	ASSLSGDSFYGYT
TRBV18	ASSLTKGDEQF
TRBV24-1	ATSDFNSRTDTQY
TRBV19	ASSRGLVDTQY
TRBV2	ASSEGTGDSVRAYEQY
TRBV6-6	ASEGVSNEAF
TRBV7-2	ASSSGTGSREQY
TRBV29-1	SVVRVMNTEAF
TRBV9	ASSPSTGANTGELF
TRBV2	ASRLDRAYEQY
TRBV5-1	ASSLQGQGARNNEQF
TRBV14	ASSPYTPGQSLGEAF
TRBV7-2	ASSLGGRRETQY
TRBV11-2	ASSTWAGEEKLF
TRBV25-1	ASSDRRIRGNTEAF
TRBV7-2	ASTSKQGRNSPLH
TRBV28	ASSANPQY